This is a list of T cell receptor beta chains from one sample in a study of shared clonotypes between healthy human individuals. The table came from immunoSEQ multiplex PCR; TCRdb's copy has only in-frame clones and leaves some out. The sample contains 550,000 to 800,000 clones, 80% to 95% of which appear only once. The sample comprised memory CD8+ T cells from PBMCs. Receptor source: a man aged 18 to 29 in good health. Some clones in this sample may be carry-over from other donors' samples. Both conserved end residues are part of each CDR3. D genes are given only for firm matches.

>TRBV9|TRBD2|TRBJ2-1
TGTGCCAGCAGCGTTGAGGGGTTGGCGGGAGGGCCCTACAATGAGCAGTTCTTC
CASSVEGLAGGPYNEQFF
>TRBV27|NA|TRBJ2-1
TGTGCCAGCAGTTTAATCGCAGTTCAGGGGCCTTACAATGAGCAGTTCTTC
CASSLIAVQGPYNEQFF
>TRBV27|TRBD2|TRBJ2-7
TGTGCCAGCGCTGGGAGGGCGGCATACGAGCAGTACTTC
CASAGRAAYEQYF
>TRBV4-2|NA|TRBJ1-6
TGTGCCAGCAGCCAAGTTCAGGGGAGGGTAGGCAATTCACCCCTCCACTTT
CASSQVQGRVGNSPLHF
>TRBV7-6|TRBD2|TRBJ2-1
TGTGCCAGCAGCCTTCTAGCGGGAGGCCCCAAAATACGGCAGTTCTTC
CASSLLAGGPKIRQFF
>TRBV5-1|NA|TRBJ2-7
TGCGCCAGCAGCTTCGTCACTGCGAGCACGGACGAGCAGTACTTC
CASSFVTASTDEQYF
>TRBV28|TRBD1|TRBJ2-7
TGTGCCAGCAGTTTCTTGGGGACAGGGAGGGAGCAGTACTTC
CASSFLGTGREQYF
>TRBV5-1|NA|TRBJ2-1
TGCGCCAGCAGCATGGGTGGTGAGCAGTTCTTC
CASSMGGEQFF
>TRBV7-8|NA|TRBJ1-5
TGTGCCAGCAGCTTAGATGGCAGCAATCAGCCCCAGCATTTT
CASSLDGSNQPQHF
>TRBV25-1|TRBD1|TRBJ2-7
TGTGCCAGCCGACAGGGTCGCGAGCAGTACTTC
CASRQGREQYF
>TRBV19|NA|TRBJ2-1
TGTGCCAGTAGTGCCCCGACAGAGCCCAACTACTACAATGAGCAGTTCTTC
CASSAPTEPNYYNEQFF
>TRBV6-4|NA|TRBJ2-7
TGTGCCAGCAGCGGGGGAACGGTTTACGAGCAGTACTTC
CASSGGTVYEQYF
>TRBV4-1|TRBD1|TRBJ2-7
TGCGCCAGCAGCCAAGTCGCAGGGGGCTACGAGCAGTACTTC
CASSQVAGGYEQYF
>TRBV11-2|NA|TRBJ2-7
TGTGCCAGCAGCTCCGGCCCCTTAGCGGCTGCCTACGAGCAGTACTTC
CASSSGPLAAAYEQYF